What follows are 7 T cell receptor beta chains derived from one specimen sequenced in a study of blood T cell repertoires in COVID-19. Profiling relied on immunoSEQ multiplex PCR, and the TCRdb table lists in-frame clones only, not all of them. The sample has tens of thousands of clones; 85% to 90% are singletons. Sequencing was carried out using peripheral blood. Receptors originate from a human donor in a cohort sampled during active COVID-19.

V and J are TRBV2 and TRBJ1-5; D remains ambiguous. Germline assignment: CDR1 SNHLY and CDR2 FYNNEI. This CDR3 comprises 12 residues. V was cut by 8 bases and J by 4 bases, with 9 bases left in between. The CDR3: CASELPNQPQHF. CDR3 nucleotides: TGTGCCAGCGAGCTTCCTAATCAGCCCCAGCATTTT.

This clone has a handful of counts. The rearrangement links TRBV29-1 to TRBJ1-2; 8 bases agree with TRBD1. Germline-derived CDR1 and CDR2 are SQVTM and ANQGSEA. The CDR3 sequence is 13 residues long. J was trimmed by 7 bases and V by 3 bases; bases with no gene match: 7. The CDR3 loop is CSVDARGLSGYTF. In nucleotides, the CDR3 is TGCAGCGTTGACGCCAGGGGGCTAAGTGGCTACACCTTC.

This clone is a singleton in its sample. One end of the junction is discordant with germline, which a read error may explain. This CDR3 is also generated by other DNA sequences in the sample. The rearrangement uses TRBV6-2 or TRBV6-3 and TRBJ1-4, with 7 bases aligning to TRBD1. The germline CDR1 and CDR2 sequences are MNHEY and SVGEGT. This CDR3 has 13 residues. The CDR3: CASSRDSSAKLFF. CDR3 bases: TGCGCCAGCAGTCGGGACAGTTCTGCAAAACTGTTTTTT.

J is TRBJ2-7 and V is TRBV30; the D is unclear. Germline CDR1 and CDR2: GTSNPN and SVGIG (reference sequence). V was cut by 3 bases and J by 4 bases, with 10 bases left in between. The CDR3 has 12 amino acids. CDR3 in DNA: TGTGCCTGGAGCTCGGGTGGGTACGAGCAGTACTTC. This translates into CAWSSGGYEQYF.

J is TRBJ1-2 and V is TRBV3-1 (or the pseudogene TRBV3-2); D is unresolved. Germline V CDR1 and CDR2: LGHDT, YNNKEL (reference sequence). Deletions cut 1 base from V and 6 bases from J, with 6 bases between. The CDR3 consists of 12 residues. CDR3 coding DNA: TGTGCCAGCAGCCAAGCTGAGGATGGCTACACCTTC. Its protein product is CASSQAEDGYTF.

J is TRBJ2-3 and V is TRBV15; weak D call: TRBD2 (7 bases). Germline V gene sequence: CDR1 LNHNV, CDR2 YYDKDF (reference sequence). V lost 0 bases and J lost 8, with 15 bases in between. The CDR3 contains 15 residues. The CDR3 DNA is TGTGCCACCAGCAGAGATCGCGGGGGCGGGGGTACGCAGTATTTT. Protein sequence: CATSRDRGGGGTQYF.

The rearrangement uses TRBV10-2 and TRBJ1-2; D perhaps matches TRBD1 (6 bases). The CDR3 has 13 amino acids. Between the trimmed V and J ends, which lost 7 bases and 5 bases, there was a span of 14 bases. In germline, CDR1 is WSHSY, CDR2 SAAADI. The CDR3 is CASTNNRAYGYTF. In DNA form, the CDR3 reads TGCGCCAGCACTAACAACAGGGCGTATGGCTACACCTTC.